This entry lists 12 T cell receptor beta chains sequenced from one sample in a study of beta chain features in type 1 diabetes. Reverse transcription of all isolated RNA meant that expressed TCRB transcripts were sequenced. Measured with immunoSEQ multiplex PCR; TCRdb has only the in-frame clones, and not every one. Of some 300,000 clones listed, roughly 8% are singletons. The sequencing sample was made of central memory CD4+ T cells from blood. Source of these receptors: a woman aged 18-29 years in good health.

The table lists this clone with a few counts. V and J are TRBV7-3 and TRBJ2-4; D might be TRBD1 or TRBD2, each matching 5 bases. The length of the CDR3 is 12 residues. V lost 5 bases and J 9 bases, leaving 11 bases between the germline ends. Germline-derived CDR1 and CDR2 are SGHTA and FQGTGA. CDR3: CASSPGSGIQYF. The CDR3 DNA is TGTGCCAGCAGCCCAGGGAGCGGCATTCAGTACTTC.

This clone was seen more than once but under ten times. This chain joins TRBV5-6 and TRBJ2-7, with 8 bases matching TRBD2. Losses at the gene ends were 5 bases for V and 2 bases for J; bases not matched to a gene: 6. CDR1 SGHDT and CDR2 YYEEEE come from the germline V gene. CDR3 length equals 14 residues. The CDR3 sequence: CASRPSGGPYEQYV. CDR3 bases: TGTGCCAGCAGACCCAGCGGGGGACCCTACGAGCAGTACGTC.

J is TRBJ2-1 and V is TRBV7-2; 11 bases agree with TRBD1. The V segment lost 4 bases and the J segment 8 bases; nucleotides outside the gene matches: 10. The CDR3 has 16 amino acids. The germline gives CDR1 SGHTA, CDR2 FQGNSA. The CDR3 here is CASSYSGTGGGYEQFF. The CDR3 region has the DNA TGTGCCAGCAGCTACTCCGGGACAGGGGGAGGGTATGAGCAGTTCTTC.

The chain has TRBV7-3 and TRBJ2-3; D unresolved. V gave up 1 base and J gave up 4 bases, with 9 bases separating them. Germline values: CDR1 SGHTA, CDR2 FQGTGA. This CDR3 has 14 residues. The CDR3 reads CASSLMGPADTQYF. CDR3 bases: TGTGCCAGCAGCTTAATGGGCCCCGCAGATACGCAGTATTTT.

This clone occurred a few times. This chain connects TRBV19 to TRBJ1-2, with 9 bases that match TRBD1. Per the germline V gene, CDR1 is LNHDA and CDR2 is SQIVND (reference sequence). V lost 6 bases, J lost 1 base, and 6 bases stayed unmatched. The length of the CDR3 is 15 residues. This CDR3 is CASRPGQGGNYGYTF. CDR3 in DNA: TGTGCCAGTAGGCCGGGACAGGGAGGTAACTATGGCTACACCTTC.

By sample share, this clone is medium-sized. The chain recombines TRBV7-2 with TRBJ1-1; 8 bases line up with TRBD1. Germline V gene lookup returns CDR1 SGHTA and CDR2 FQGNSA. J gave up 4 bases and V 1 base, and 5 bases lay outside the gene matches. This CDR3 comprises 15 residues. The CDR3: CASSLDSTGVTEAFF. The CDR3 coding sequence is TGTGCCAGCAGCTTAGACTCGACAGGGGTCACTGAAGCTTTCTTT.

In its sample, this clone was seen many times. The chain carries TRBV7-9 and TRBJ2-1; TRBD2 matches at 11 bases. J lost 9 bases, V lost 3 bases, and 7 bases had no gene match. Germline CDR1 reads SEHNR; CDR2 reads FQNEAQ (reference sequence). This CDR3 has 15 residues. The CDR3 DNA is TGTGCCAGCAGCTTGGGACTAGCGGCAATTGGTGAGCAGTTCTTC. Translating it yields CASSLGLAAIGEQFF.

The chain is built from TRBV9 and TRBJ2-6; the D is unclear. The V gene lost 3 bases and the J gene lost 4 bases, with 17 bases spanning the gap. This CDR3 contains 17 residues. CDR1 is SGDLS, CDR2 YYNGEE, per germline. The DNA for the CDR3 is TGTGCCAGCAGCGCCCTCCCGGGCGCCTCGGGGGCCAACGTCCTGACTTTC. Translation: CASSALPGASGANVLTF. Looking up the rest from reference TRBV9 and TRBJ2-6 gives the full variable domain: DSGVTQTPKHLITATGQRVTLRCSPRSGDLSVYWYQQSLDQGLQFLIQYYNGEERAKGNILERFSAQQFPDLHSELNLSSLELGDSALYFCASSALPGASGANVLTFGAGSRLTVL.

This clone turned up a few times. This chain uses TRBV6-6 with TRBJ1-1; 8 nucleotides line up with TRBD1. The junction had 15 bases not matched to a gene; V was cut back by 2 bases and J by 10 bases. This CDR3 region has 16 residues. CDR1 is MNHNY and CDR2 is SVGAGI in the germline V gene (reference sequence). This chain's CDR3 is CASSYLSGQGAMRAFF. CDR3 DNA: TGTGCCAGCAGTTACCTCTCCGGACAGGGAGCCATGAGAGCTTTCTTT.

The J gene is TRBJ1-5, the V gene TRBV18; D is undetermined. Germline V gives CDR1 KGHSH, CDR2 LQKENI. Trimming stripped 3 bases from V and 7 bases from J, with 13 bases between. There are 14 residues in the CDR3. CDR3 sequence (DNA): TGTGCCAGCTCACCTGCCAGAGCACCCCAGCCCCAGCATTTT. It translates to CASSPARAPQPQHF.

This clone was observed a handful of times. V gene TRBV11-2 combines with J gene TRBJ1-4; perhaps TRBD1 as D (5 bases). The CDR3 has 12 amino acids. The germline CDR1 and CDR2 sequences are SGHAT and FQNNGV. Trimming removed 5 bases from V and 10 bases from J, with 11 bases in between. Here the CDR3 reads CASSQKGLKLFF. CDR3 in DNA: TGTGCCAGCAGCCAAAAGGGGTTAAAACTGTTTTTT. The whole variable domain, filled in from reference TRBV11-2 and TRBJ1-4, reads EAGVAQSPRYKIIEKRQSVAFWCNPISGHATLYWYQQILGQGPKLLIQFQNNGVVDDSQLPKDRFSAERLKGVDSTLKIQPAKLEDSAVYLCASSQKGLKLFFGSGTQLSVL.

V and J are TRBV11-3 and TRBJ1-2; D remains unclear. The CDR3 is made up of 13 amino acids. Per the germline V gene, CDR1 is SGHNT and CDR2 is YENEEA. V was cut by 5 bases and J by 4 bases, with 11 bases left in between. The CDR3 DNA is TGTGCCAGCAGCGTCGGACTTCTCTATGGCTACACCTTC. Encoded protein: CASSVGLLYGYTF.